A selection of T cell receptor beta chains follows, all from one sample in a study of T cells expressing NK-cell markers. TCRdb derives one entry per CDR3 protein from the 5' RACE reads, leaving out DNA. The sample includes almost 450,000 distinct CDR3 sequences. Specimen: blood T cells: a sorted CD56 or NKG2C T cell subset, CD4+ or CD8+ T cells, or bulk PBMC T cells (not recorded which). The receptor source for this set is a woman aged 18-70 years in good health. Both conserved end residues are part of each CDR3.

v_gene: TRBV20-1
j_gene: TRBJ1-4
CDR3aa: CSARRSEEKLFF

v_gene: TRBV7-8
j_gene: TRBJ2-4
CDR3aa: CASSLSGWSIQYF

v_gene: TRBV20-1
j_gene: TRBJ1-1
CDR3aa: CSATRTLQAFF

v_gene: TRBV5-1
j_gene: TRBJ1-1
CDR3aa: CASSLGIGIMNTEAFF

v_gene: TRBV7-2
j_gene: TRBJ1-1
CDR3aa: CASSLVGLDTEAFF

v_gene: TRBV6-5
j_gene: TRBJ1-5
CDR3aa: CASSYSAGRYDQPQHF

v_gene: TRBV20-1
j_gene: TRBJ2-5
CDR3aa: CSTRFLLLAGGRQETQYF

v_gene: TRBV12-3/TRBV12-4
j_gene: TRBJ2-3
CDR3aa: CASGRDSQSTDTQYF

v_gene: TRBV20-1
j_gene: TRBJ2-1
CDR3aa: CSATSGGGNGYNEQFF

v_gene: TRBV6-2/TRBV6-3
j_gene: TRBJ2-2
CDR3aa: CASSYYGVPGELFF

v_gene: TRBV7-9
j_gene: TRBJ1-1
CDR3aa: CASSPTAMNTEAFF

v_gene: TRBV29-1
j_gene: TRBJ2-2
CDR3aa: CSVGGYGRSGELFF

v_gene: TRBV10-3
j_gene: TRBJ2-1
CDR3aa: CAISEDGGTYNEQFF

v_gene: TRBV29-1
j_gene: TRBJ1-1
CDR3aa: CSAARYTEAFF

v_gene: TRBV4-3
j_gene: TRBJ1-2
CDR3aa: CASSPYGEGEGGYTF

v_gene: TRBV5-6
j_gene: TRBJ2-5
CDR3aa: CASSTGLAGEYITETQYF

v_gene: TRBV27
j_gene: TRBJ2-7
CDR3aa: CASSSSGPTYEQYF

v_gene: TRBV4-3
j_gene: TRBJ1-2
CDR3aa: CASSQDVGDGGYTF

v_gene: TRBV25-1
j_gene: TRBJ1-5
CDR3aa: CASSAWGGGQPQHF

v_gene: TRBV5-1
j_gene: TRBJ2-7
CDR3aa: CASSLAALAGVYEQYF

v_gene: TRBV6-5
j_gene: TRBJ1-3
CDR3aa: CASSYSGGRAGNTIYF

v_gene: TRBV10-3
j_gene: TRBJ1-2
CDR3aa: CAISELLRFGYTF

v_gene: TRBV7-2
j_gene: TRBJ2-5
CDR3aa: CASSSAGLGSETQYF

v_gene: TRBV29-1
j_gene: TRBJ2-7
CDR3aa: CSVTEVPGSYEQYF

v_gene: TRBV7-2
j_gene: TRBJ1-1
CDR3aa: CASSLGAQDFF

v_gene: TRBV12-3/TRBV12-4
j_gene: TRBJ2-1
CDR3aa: CANSPTRGSANYNEQFF

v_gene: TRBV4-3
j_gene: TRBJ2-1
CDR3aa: CASSQRGPRQGGNEQFF

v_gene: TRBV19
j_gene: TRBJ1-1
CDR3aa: CASSTDGLWNTEAFF

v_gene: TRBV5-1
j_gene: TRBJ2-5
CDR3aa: CASSGTTTKETQYF

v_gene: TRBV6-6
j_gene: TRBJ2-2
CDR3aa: CASSYSQAGELFF

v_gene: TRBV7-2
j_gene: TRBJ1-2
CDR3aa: CASSPDTGPYGYTF

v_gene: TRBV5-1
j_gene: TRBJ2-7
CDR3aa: CASSLGTTAGDQYF

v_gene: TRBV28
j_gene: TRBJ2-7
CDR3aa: CASTTAGLLYEQYF

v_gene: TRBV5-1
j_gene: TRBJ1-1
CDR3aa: CASSLSARDTEAFF

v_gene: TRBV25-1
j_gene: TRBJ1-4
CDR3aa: CASSKKGFTNEKLFF

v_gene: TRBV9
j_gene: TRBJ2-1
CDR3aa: CASSVSGNSYNEQFF

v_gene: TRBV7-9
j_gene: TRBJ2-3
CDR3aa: CASSLGYRGGDTDTQYF

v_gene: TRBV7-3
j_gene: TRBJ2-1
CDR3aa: CASSLKGPVSGRLVDEQFF

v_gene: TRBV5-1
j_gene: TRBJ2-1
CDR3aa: CASSGGGNEQFF

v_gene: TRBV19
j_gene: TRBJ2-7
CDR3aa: CASAQASVGFEQYF

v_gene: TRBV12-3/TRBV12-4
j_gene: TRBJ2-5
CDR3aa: CASSTGWGELETQYF

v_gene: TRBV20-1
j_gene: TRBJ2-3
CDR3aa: CSAPGTPSTDTQYF

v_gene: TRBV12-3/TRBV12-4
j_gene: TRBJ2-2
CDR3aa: CASRVGQGARNTGELFF

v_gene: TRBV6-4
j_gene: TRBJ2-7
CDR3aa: CASNPGGRDPYEQYF

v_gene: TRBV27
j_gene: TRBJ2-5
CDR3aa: CASSITSPRGQETQYF

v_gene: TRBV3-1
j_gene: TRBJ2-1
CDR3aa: CASSPSRGHYNEQFF

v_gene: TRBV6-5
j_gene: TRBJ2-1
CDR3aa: CASSYPGLAGGEQFF

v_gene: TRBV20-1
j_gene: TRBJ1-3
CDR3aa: CSARDIGTVENTIYF

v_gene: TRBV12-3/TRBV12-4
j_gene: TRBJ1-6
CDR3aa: CASTPGGSSYNSPLHF

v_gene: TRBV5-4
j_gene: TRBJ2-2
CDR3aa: CANPIADTGELFF

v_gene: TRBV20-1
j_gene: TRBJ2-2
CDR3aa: CSAPPSGRSTGELFF